The rows below give T cell receptor beta chains drawn from one sample of a study of blood T cells in healthy people across ages. TCRdb reprocessed the 5' RACE reads with MiXCR, giving one entry per CDR3 protein. The sample holds about 800,000 distinct CDR3 sequences; roughly 25% are singletons and the top ten take approximately 4%. These data were likewise used in another study, on T cells of mothers and their children.

Sequencing input: blood. The receptors were gathered from a boy aged 10-17 years in good health. Both conserved end residues are part of each CDR3. D genes are given only for firm matches. Size values are once, few and many counts, or a class for expanded clones, and some rows have none.

v_gene	d_gene	j_gene	abundance	len	CDR3nt	CDR3aa
TRBV21-1	NA	TRBJ2-3	NA	16	TGTGCCAGCAGCGACTGGGGGGGACAAAACACAGATACGCAGTATTTT	CASSDWGGQNTDTQYF
TRBV7-9	TRBD2	TRBJ2-1	NA	15	TGTGCCAGCAGCTTTTCGGGGGGGCGGGTTAATGAGCAGTTCTTC	CASSFSGGRVNEQFF
TRBV7-9	TRBD2	TRBJ2-3	NA	15	TGTGCCAGCAGCTTAGTCCTAGCGGGGGCAGATACGCAGTATTTT	CASSLVLAGADTQYF
TRBV14	NA	TRBJ2-5	many	14	TGTGCCAGCAGCAGCGGTACTGGGGGGGAGACCCAGTACTTC	CASSSGTGGETQYF
TRBV6-1	NA	TRBJ1-1	NA	15	TGTGCCAGCATGTGGAGGGAAGCGGGTCTCAAGATTGCTTTCTTT	CASMWREAGLKIAFF
TRBV10-3	NA	TRBJ2-6	NA	14	TGTGCCATCATGAGCCCTTCTGGGGCCAACGTCCTGACTTTC	CAIMSPSGANVLTF
TRBV4-2	NA	TRBJ2-2	NA	16	TGTGCCAGCAGCCTAAGCAGGCGGGAGAACACCGGGGAGCTGTTTTTT	CASSLSRRENTGELFF
TRBV28	TRBD1	TRBJ2-7	once	12	TGTGCCAGCCAGGGGGATGTGAGCGAGCAGTACTTC	CASQGDVSEQYF
TRBV29-1	TRBD2	TRBJ2-7	NA	13	TGCAGCGTTGTAGCGGGGCCCTCCTACGAGCAGTACTTC	CSVVAGPSYEQYF
TRBV10-3	TRBD2	TRBJ2-3	NA	17	TGTGCCATCAGTGAGGATACTAGCGGCGCCTACACAGATACGCAGTATTTT	CAISEDTSGAYTDTQYF
TRBV5-1	TRBD2	TRBJ2-7	NA	16	TGCGCCAGCAGCTTGGGAGGGACTAGCGAGACCTACGAGCAGTACTTC	CASSLGGTSETYEQYF
TRBV5-1	NA	TRBJ2-1	NA	13	TGCGCCAGCAGCGGTCAGGTTAACAATGAGCAGTTCTTC	CASSGQVNNEQFF
TRBV12-3/TRBV12-4	TRBD2	TRBJ2-1	NA	18	TGTGCCAGCAGTTTCCTCTCCCGCGGGAGGGCCAGTCGCGATGAGCAATTCTTC	CASSFLSRGRASRDEQFF
TRBV29-1	NA	TRBJ1-1	NA	13	TGCAGCGTTTCTGGGGTTATGAACACTGAAGCTTTCTTT	CSVSGVMNTEAFF
TRBV7-9	NA	TRBJ2-5	NA	16	TGTGCCAGCAGCTTTCTAAAAAGGACGGGACAAGAGACCCAGTACTTC	CASSFLKRTGQETQYF
TRBV27	TRBD1	TRBJ1-5	NA	14	TGTGCCAGCAGTCCGGGACAGCCTAATCAGCCCCAGCATTTT	CASSPGQPNQPQHF
TRBV7-2	NA	TRBJ2-7	few	13	TGTGCCAGCAGCTTAGACAACGCCTACGAGCAGTACTTC	CASSLDNAYEQYF
TRBV29-1	TRBD1	TRBJ2-7	few	12	TGCAGCGTCCGAGGGACAGTCTACGAGCAGTACTTC	CSVRGTVYEQYF
TRBV28	TRBD2	TRBJ2-2	few	12	TGTGCCAGCAGCGCGGGGGGCCGGGAGCTGTTTTTT	CASSAGGRELFF
TRBV29-1	NA	TRBJ2-5	few	12	TGCAGCGTTGAATCGGAGCAAGAGACCCAGTACTTC	CSVESEQETQYF
TRBV25-1	NA	TRBJ1-2	once	15	TGTGCCAGCAGTGAATGGGGCGGAACGGTAAATGGCTACACCTTC	CASSEWGGTVNGYTF
TRBV6-2/TRBV6-3	NA	TRBJ2-7	NA	14	TGTGCCAGCAGTTACGGGTACTTCTCCTACGAGCAGTACTTC	CASSYGYFSYEQYF
TRBV27	NA	TRBJ2-7	NA	12	TGTGCCAGCAGCGGACTAAGCCACGAGCAGTACTTC	CASSGLSHEQYF
TRBV7-2	NA	TRBJ1-6	few	15	TGTGCCAGCCCTGGGGAGAGCTCCTATAATTCACCCCTCCACTTT	CASPGESSYNSPLHF
TRBV6-5	NA	TRBJ2-5	few	13	TGTGCCAGCAGTTACCGGGACGGGGAGACCCAGCACTTC	CASSYRDGETQHF
TRBV5-1	NA	TRBJ2-7	NA	13	TGCGCCAGCAGCTCGGACATATCCTACGAGCAGTACTTC	CASSSDISYEQYF
TRBV5-5	NA	TRBJ1-2	NA	18	TGTGCCAGCAGCTTGAATATGTGGGACGCACAGACACCCCGGGGCTACACCTTC	CASSLNMWDAQTPRGYTF
TRBV11-2	TRBD2	TRBJ2-5	NA	13	TGTGCCGGACAACTAGCGGGGGGAGAGACCCAGTACTTC	CAGQLAGGETQYF